What follows describes a single TCR beta chain. The data were produced by immunoSEQ multiplex PCR, yet TCRdb's version contains in-frame clones alone and is incomplete. There are under 700,000 clones in the sample; approximately 95% occur only once, and 0.11% lies in the top ten. This entry comes from a study of shared clonotypes between healthy human individuals. As defined, naive CD8 cells were CD45RO-negative and positively selected for CCR7, with terminally differentiated effector memory CD45RA+ cells excluded. Trimming removed 5 bases from V and 2 bases from J; junction bases left unmatched: 4. This CDR3 spans 14 amino acids. Germline CDR1 LNHDA, CDR2 SQIVND (reference sequence).

The sequence came from a woman in her 30s in good health. The sample comprised naive CD8+ T cells sorted from blood. V gene TRBV19 combines with J gene TRBJ2-5, with 8 bases identical to TRBD1. The CDR3, as DNA: TGTGCCAGTAGTTTACAGGGGGATCAAGAGACCCAGTACTTC. Its protein product is CASSLQGDQETQYF.